A single sample gave rise to the 14 T cell receptor beta chains below, sequenced in a study of blood T cell repertoires in COVID-19. Here immunoSEQ multiplex PCR was the method, and the copy in TCRdb shows in-frame clones only, minus some. The sample shows around 140,000 clones, around 90% of them seen only once. The sequenced sample was peripheral blood. The receptors come from a man in his 70s with acute or convalescent COVID-19.

V gene TRBV10-3 combines with J gene TRBJ2-5; 7 nucleotides match TRBD1. The ends lost 4 bases at V and 4 bases at J; junction bases unmatched: 3. Germline loops: CDR1 ENHRY, CDR2 SYGVKD. The CDR3 has 13 residues. The CDR3 sequence is CAISARDRETQYF. DNA for the CDR3: TGTGCCATCAGTGCCCGGGACAGAGAGACCCAGTACTTC.

The chain has TRBV5-1 and TRBJ2-2; 11 nucleotides align to TRBD2. The germline V gene encodes CDR1 SGHRS and CDR2 YFSETQ. The junction had 4 bases not matched to a gene; V was cut back by 0 bases and J by 3 bases. The CDR3 is 17 residues long. CDR3 loop: CASSLAKTSGDTGELFF. DNA of the CDR3: TGCGCCAGCAGCTTGGCCAAGACTAGCGGGGACACCGGGGAGCTGTTTTTT.

A few counts support this clone. This chain uses TRBV3-1 (or the pseudogene TRBV3-2) with TRBJ1-3; D unclear. With 6 bases removed from V and 2 bases from J, the gap between germline ends came to 11 bases. CDR3 size: 14 residues. Germline lookup yields CDR1 LGHDT and CDR2 YNNKEL (reference sequence). The CDR3 spells CASRAHGAGNTIYF. DNA for the CDR3: TGTGCCAGCAGGGCCCACGGGGCTGGAAACACCATATATTTT.

The chain combines TRBV7-9 with TRBJ1-2; D is unresolved. This CDR3 has 12 amino acids. Germline V lookup: CDR1 SEHNR, CDR2 FQNEAQ (reference sequence). V lost 6 bases to trimming and J lost 7 bases, with 12 bases between them. CDR3 sequence reads: CASSHSVGGYTF. CDR3 coding DNA: TGTGCCAGCAGTCATTCGGTTGGTGGCTACACCTTC.

J is TRBJ1-3 and V is TRBV10-1; D unresolved. Trimming left V 6 bases short and J 3 bases short, with 15 bases between. CDR1 WNHNN and CDR2 SYGVQD come from the germline V gene (reference sequence). This CDR3 spans 15 amino acids. CDR3 region: CASSLSERGGNTIYF. In nucleotides, the CDR3 is TGCGCCAGCAGCCTCTCGGAAAGAGGTGGAAACACCATATATTTT.

The rearrangement joins TRBV12-3 or TRBV12-4 to TRBJ2-2; no reliable D call. The CDR3 is 13 residues long. V lost 6 bases and J 7 bases, leaving 12 bases between the germline ends. DNA for the CDR3: TGTGCCAGCAGCTACGTCTCGGGCGGGGAGCTGTTTTTT. The encoded protein is CASSYVSGGELFF.

This clone was picked up one time. This chain uses TRBV5-1 with TRBJ1-4; 10 bases are a match to TRBD1. V gave up 4 bases and J gave up 8 bases; unmatched junction bases: 5. The CDR3 runs to 14 residues. CDR1 and CDR2 (germline): SGHRS, YFSETQ. CDR3 nucleotide sequence: TGCGCCAGCAGCAAGGGACAGGGGACCGAAAAACTGTTTTTT. Translated, it gives CASSKGQGTEKLFF.

The chain carries TRBV18 and TRBJ2-3; D possibly corresponds to TRBD2 (6 bases). Germline loops: CDR1 KGHSH, CDR2 LQKENI. This CDR3 has 18 residues. Trimming took 0 bases from V and 2 from J, leaving 18 bases between them. Written as DNA, the CDR3 is TGTGCCAGCTCACCACCGGGAAAGCGGGCGTACTCCACAGATACGCAGTATTTT. Encoded protein: CASSPPGKRAYSTDTQYF.

The chain has TRBV12-3 or TRBV12-4 and TRBJ2-5, with 8 bases that match TRBD2. The CDR3 has 12 amino acids. The ends lost 10 bases at V and 5 bases at J; junction bases unmatched: 6. CDR3 region: CATSSGGETQYF. CDR3 bases: TGTGCCACCTCCTCGGGGGGGGAGACCCAGTACTTC.

The V gene is TRBV10-3, the J gene TRBJ2-2; TRBD2 matches 8 bases. The germline CDR1 and CDR2 sequences are ENHRY and SYGVKD. V was clipped by 7 bases and J by 1 base; unmatched bases: 8. The CDR3 is 16 amino acids. The CDR3 loop reads CAITRGAGVNTGELFF. In DNA, the CDR3 is TGTGCCATCACCCGAGGAGCGGGGGTGAACACCGGGGAGCTGTTTTTT.

The gene calls are TRBV5-1 and TRBJ1-1; no reliable D call. CDR3 length: 14 amino acids. Looked up from germline, CDR1 is SGHRS and CDR2 is YFSETQ. Trimming pared 1 base from V and 1 base from J, leaving 8 bases between. The CDR3 DNA reads as TGCGCCAGCAGCTTGATGGCGGGGAACACTGAAGCTTTCTTT. The encoded protein is CASSLMAGNTEAFF.

The chain couples TRBV19 to TRBJ1-5; TRBD1 might be the D (5 bases). The CDR3 runs to 15 residues. Per germline, CDR1 LNHDA and CDR2 SQIVND (reference sequence). V shed 6 bases and J shed 0 bases, with 12 bases lying between them. CDR3 coding DNA: TGTGCCAGTAGAGGACAACTTTATAGCAATCAGCCCCAGCATTTT. It encodes CASRGQLYSNQPQHF.

The V and J genes are TRBV18 and TRBJ2-5; unclear D gene. Germline V gene lookup returns CDR1 KGHSH and CDR2 LQKENI. The CDR3 totals 13 residues. The germline V and J ends were trimmed by 2 bases and 1 base, with 5 bases remaining between them. The CDR3 DNA sequence: TGTGCCAGCTCACCAAGAGGCCAAGAGACCCAGTACTTC. Its protein product is CASSPRGQETQYF.

The chain employs TRBV28 and TRBJ1-4; D is unclear. The CDR3 is 16 amino acids. V was cut by 6 bases and J by 0 bases, with 14 bases left in between. CDR1 is MDHEN, CDR2 SYDVKM, per germline. The CDR3 DNA follows: TGTGCCAGCAGCTGGTTCGGAGGAGCAACTAATGAAAAACTGTTTTTT. Translated: CASSWFGGATNEKLFF. The whole variable domain, remainder taken from reference TRBV28 and TRBJ1-4, is DVKVTQSSRYLVKRTGEKVFLECVQDMDHENMFWYRQDPGLGLRLIYFSYDVKMKEKGDIPEGYSVSREKKERFSLILESASTNQTSMYLCASSWFGGATNEKLFFGSGTQLSVL.